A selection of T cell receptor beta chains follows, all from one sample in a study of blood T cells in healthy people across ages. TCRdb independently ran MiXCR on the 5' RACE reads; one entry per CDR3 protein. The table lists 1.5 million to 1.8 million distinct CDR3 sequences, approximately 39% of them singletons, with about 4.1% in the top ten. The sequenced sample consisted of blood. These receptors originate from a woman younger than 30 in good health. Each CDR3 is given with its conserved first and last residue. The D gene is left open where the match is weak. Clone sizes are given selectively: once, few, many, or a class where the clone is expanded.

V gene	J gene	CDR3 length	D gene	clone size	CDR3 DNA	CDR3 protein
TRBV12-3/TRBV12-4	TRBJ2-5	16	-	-	TGTGCCAGCAGTGACCCCAGTTGGGACCCCCAAGAGACCCAGTACTTC	CASSDPSWDPQETQYF
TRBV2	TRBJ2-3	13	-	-	TGTGCCAGTGGGGGGTTCCGCACAGATACGCAGTATTTT	CASGGFRTDTQYF
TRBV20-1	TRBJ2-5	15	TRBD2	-	TGCAGTGCTAGCGGCGGGAGGGCCTCCTACAATGAGCAGTACTTC	CSASGGRASYNEQYF
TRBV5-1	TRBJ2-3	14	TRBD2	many	TGCGCCAGCAGCTCAGGGACTAGCGGCGATACGCAGTATTTT	CASSSGTSGDTQYF
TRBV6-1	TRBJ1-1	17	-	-	TGTGCCAGCAGTCTCCTACCTACCGGACTGACGAACACTGAAGCTTTCTTT	CASSLLPTGLTNTEAFF
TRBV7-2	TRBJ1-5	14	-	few	TGTGCCAGCAGCTTAGCAACGACAATTCGGCCCCAGCATTTT	CASSLATTIRPQHF
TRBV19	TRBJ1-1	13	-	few	TGTGCCAGCCTGACACGGATGAACACTGAAGCTTTCTTT	CASLTRMNTEAFF
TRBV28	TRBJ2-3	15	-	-	TGTGCCAGCAGTCCCACCCGAGGGAACACAGATACGCAGTATTTT	CASSPTRGNTDTQYF
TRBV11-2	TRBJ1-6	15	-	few	TGTGCCAGCAGCCCGCCGTGGGACGGTCGTTCACCCCTCCACTTT	CASSPPWDGRSPLHF
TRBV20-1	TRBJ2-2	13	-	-	TGCAGTGCTAGAGGGACTATAGCCGGGGAGCTGTTTTTT	CSARGTIAGELFF
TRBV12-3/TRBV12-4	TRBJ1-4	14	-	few	TGTGCCAGCAGTTTACGGGGTATGGATGAAAAACTGTTTTTT	CASSLRGMDEKLFF
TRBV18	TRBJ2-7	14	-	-	TGTGCCAGCTCACACAGCCAAAACTCCTACGAGCAGTACTTC	CASSHSQNSYEQYF
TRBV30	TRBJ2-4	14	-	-	TGTGCCTGCAATGCGGGTCACTCGAAAAACATTCAGTACTTC	CACNAGHSKNIQYF
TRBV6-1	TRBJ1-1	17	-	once	TGTGCCAGCAGTCCCAGTACCGGGACCGTGGAACTCACTGAAGCTTTCTTT	CASSPSTGTVELTEAFF
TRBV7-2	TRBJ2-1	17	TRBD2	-	TGTGCCAGCAGAGATCTAGCGGGAGGGCTTTTGGCCAATGAGCAGTTCTTC	CASRDLAGGLLANEQFF
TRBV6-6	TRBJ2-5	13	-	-	TGTGCCAGCAGTCGAACAGAAATAGAGACCCAGTACTTC	CASSRTEIETQYF
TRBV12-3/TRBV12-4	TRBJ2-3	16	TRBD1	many	TGTGCCAGCAGTTTAACCGGGACAGGTAGCACAGATACGCAGTATTTT	CASSLTGTGSTDTQYF
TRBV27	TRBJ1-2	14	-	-	TGTGCCAGCAGTTTACTGGGGGCGAGCTATGGCTACACCTTC	CASSLLGASYGYTF
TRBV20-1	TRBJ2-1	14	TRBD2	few	TGCAGTGCTACCCCGGGACTAGCAGGTAATGAGCAGTTCTTC	CSATPGLAGNEQFF
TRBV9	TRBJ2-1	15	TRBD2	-	TGTGCCAGCAGCGGTGGGACTAGCGGCCAAGAGACCCAGTTCTTC	CASSGGTSGQETQFF
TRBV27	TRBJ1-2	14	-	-	TGTGTCAGCAGTCCGAACGGGACGCCCTATGGCTACACCTTC	CVSSPNGTPYGYTF
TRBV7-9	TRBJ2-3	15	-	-	TGTGCCAGCAGCTTACGCCAGGGCCAAACAGATACGCAGTATTTT	CASSLRQGQTDTQYF
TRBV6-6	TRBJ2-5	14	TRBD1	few	TGTGCCAGCAGGCCGGGACAGGGGACGGAGACCCAGTACTTC	CASRPGQGTETQYF
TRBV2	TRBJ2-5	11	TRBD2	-	TGTGCCAACTTGGTGGGGGGGACGCAGTACTTC	CANLVGGTQYF
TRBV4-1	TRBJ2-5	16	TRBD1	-	TGCGCCAGCAGCCAACCCGGCACAGGGGGCCTTGAGACCCAGTACTTC	CASSQPGTGGLETQYF
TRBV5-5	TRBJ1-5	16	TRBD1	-	TGTGCCAGCAGCGCCTCAGCTGGACAGGGGGTCGGGCCCCAGCATTTT	CASSASAGQGVGPQHF
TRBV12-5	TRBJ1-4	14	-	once	TGTGCTAGTGGTTTGGGCATCCGTTTGGAAAAACTGTTTTTT	CASGLGIRLEKLFF
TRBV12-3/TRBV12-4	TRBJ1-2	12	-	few	TGTGCCAGCAGTGGTCGTTTCTATGGCTACACCTTC	CASSGRFYGYTF
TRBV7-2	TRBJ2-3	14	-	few	TGTGCCAGCAGCCCAGACCGACAAGCAGATACGCAGTATTTT	CASSPDRQADTQYF
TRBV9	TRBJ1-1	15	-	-	TGTGCCAGCAGCGTAGAGGCAGGGGCTGTCACTGAAGCTTTCTTT	CASSVEAGAVTEAFF
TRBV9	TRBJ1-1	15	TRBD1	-	TGTGCCAGCAGCTTGACCGCGACAGGGAGCACTGAAGCTTTCTTT	CASSLTATGSTEAFF
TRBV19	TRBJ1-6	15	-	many	TGTGCCAGTAGAGCTCTGATGGGAAAACGATCACCCCTCCACTTT	CASRALMGKRSPLHF
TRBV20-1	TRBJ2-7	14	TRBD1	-	TGCAGTGCTAGACCTGGACAGGCTTCCCGCGAGCAGTACTTC	CSARPGQASREQYF
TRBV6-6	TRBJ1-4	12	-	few	TGTGCCAGCAGAAGCCTTAATGAAAAACTGTTTTTT	CASRSLNEKLFF
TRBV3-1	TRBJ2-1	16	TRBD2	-	TGTGCCAGCAGCCAAGATGGGACTAGCGGTCACAATGAGCAGTTCTTC	CASSQDGTSGHNEQFF
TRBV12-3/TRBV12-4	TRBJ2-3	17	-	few	TGTGCCAGCAGAGGGGGGTCGGAGCGGGCATTCACAGATACGCAGTATTTT	CASRGGSERAFTDTQYF
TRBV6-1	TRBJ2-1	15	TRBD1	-	TGTGCCAGCAGTGAAGCAGGGACAGGGGGCAATGAGCAGTTCTTC	CASSEAGTGGNEQFF
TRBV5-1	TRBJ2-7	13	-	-	TGCGCCAGCAGCTGGTATAGCGAAGATGAGCAGTACTTC	CASSWYSEDEQYF
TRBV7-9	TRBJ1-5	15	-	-	TGTGCCAGCAGCTTAGGTGGGGGGCAAGGGCAGCCCCAGCATTTT	CASSLGGGQGQPQHF
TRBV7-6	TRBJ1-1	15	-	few	TGTGCCAGCAGCTTAGAACCGACTCAGAACACTGAAGCTTTCTTT	CASSLEPTQNTEAFF
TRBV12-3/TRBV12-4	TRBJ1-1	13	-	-	TGTGCCAGCATGATCGGCGGAGACACTGAAGCTTTCTTT	CASMIGGDTEAFF
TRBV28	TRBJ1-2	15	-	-	TGTGCCAGCAGCCTAACAACACTGGGAGCCTATGGCTACACCTTC	CASSLTTLGAYGYTF
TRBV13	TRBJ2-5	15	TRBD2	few	TGTGCCAGCAGCCCTAGGGAGGGGTGGAAAGAGACCCAGTACTTC	CASSPREGWKETQYF
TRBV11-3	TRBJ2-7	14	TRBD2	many	TGTGCCAGCAGCCTCGGACTAGCGGAAGCCGAGCAGTACTTC	CASSLGLAEAEQYF
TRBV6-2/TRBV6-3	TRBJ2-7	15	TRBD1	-	TGTGCCAGCCTACACACCGGGACAGGGTTCAACGAGCAGTACTTC	CASLHTGTGFNEQYF
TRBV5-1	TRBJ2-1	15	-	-	TGCGCCAGCAACCAAGGGGGTTCACAGCAGAATGAGCAGTTCTTC	CASNQGGSQQNEQFF
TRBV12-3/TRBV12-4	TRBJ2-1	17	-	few	TGTGCCAGCACCCCGGCTACGATTGGGGATTCCTACAATGAGCAGTTCTTC	CASTPATIGDSYNEQFF
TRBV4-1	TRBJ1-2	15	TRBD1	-	TGCGCCAGCAGCCCTCGGACAGGGGGAAGCTATGGCTACACCTTC	CASSPRTGGSYGYTF
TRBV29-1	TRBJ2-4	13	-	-	TGCAGCGTTAATAGAGGGGGAGAAAACATTCAGTACTTC	CSVNRGGENIQYF
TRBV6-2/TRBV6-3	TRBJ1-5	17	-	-	TGTGCCAGCAGTTACGGTAGTTGGGGTTTGGGCAATCAGCCCCAGCATTTT	CASSYGSWGLGNQPQHF
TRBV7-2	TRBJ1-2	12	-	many	TGTGCCAGTGCGACACAGGCCTATGGCTACACCTTC	CASATQAYGYTF
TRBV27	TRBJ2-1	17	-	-	TGTGCCAGCAGTTTAACCCACAGGATGAGCTCCTACAATGAGCAGTTCTTC	CASSLTHRMSSYNEQFF